This T cell receptor beta chain appears in the sequencing data of a study of cytomegalovirus exposure and HLA in healthy donors. Broader study findings: In an earlier analysis, about 87% or about 30%: the productive usage of most TCR beta V segments.

With respect to this clone: Its antigen is unidentified.

The PCR employed 60 Vbeta primers together with 13 Jbeta primers. Profiled with immunoSEQ multiplex PCR; TCRdb holds only in-frame clones, not every one. This sample yields under 200,000 clones, of which roughly 80% are seen a single time; about 0.89% belongs to the top ten. This receptor was obtained from a girl under 10 years old in good health and CMV-seropositive. Sample: PBMCs.

CDR3 DNA: TGCAGCGCCTCCGGGGTGGGGGAGACCCAGTACTTC. Translated: CSASGVGETQYF. This chain connects TRBV29-1 to TRBJ2-5, with TRBD2 as a possible D gene (5 bases). CDR3 length equals 12 residues. CDR1 and CDR2 (germline): SQVTM, ANQGSEA. The germline V and J ends were trimmed by 7 bases and 5 bases, with 14 bases remaining between them.